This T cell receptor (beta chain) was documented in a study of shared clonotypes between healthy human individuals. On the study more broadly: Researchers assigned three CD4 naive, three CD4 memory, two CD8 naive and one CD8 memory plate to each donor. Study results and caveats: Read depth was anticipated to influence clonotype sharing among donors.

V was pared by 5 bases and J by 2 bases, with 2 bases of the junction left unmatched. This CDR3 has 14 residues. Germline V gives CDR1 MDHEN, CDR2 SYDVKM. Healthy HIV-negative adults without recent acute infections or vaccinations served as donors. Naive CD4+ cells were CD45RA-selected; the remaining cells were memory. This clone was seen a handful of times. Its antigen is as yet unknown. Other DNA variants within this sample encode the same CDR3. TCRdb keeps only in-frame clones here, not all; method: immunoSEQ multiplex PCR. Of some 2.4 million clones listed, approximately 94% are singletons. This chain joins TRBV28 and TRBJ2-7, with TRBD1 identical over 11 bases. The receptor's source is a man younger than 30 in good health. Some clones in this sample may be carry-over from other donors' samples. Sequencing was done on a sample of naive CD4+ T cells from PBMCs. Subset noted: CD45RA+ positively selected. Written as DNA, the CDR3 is TGTGCCAGCAGTCCGGGACAGGGGGCCTACGAGCAGTACTTC. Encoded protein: CASSPGQGAYEQYF.